This T cell receptor (beta chain) was observed in a study of blood T cells in healthy people across ages (dated by TCRdb to 2014 to 2015). Regarding the research as a whole: In model experiments, roughly one uniquely barcoded TCR beta cDNA molecule per two T cells was captured by template switching. The study measured age-related changes in TCR beta repertoire diversity using deep sequencing normalized with unique cDNA molecular identifiers. The donors were split into four age groups: young (average around 16 years), middle-aged (over 35), aged (more than 60) and long-lived (approximately 80). To avoid experimental bias, donors of different ages were distributed randomly across sequencing lanes. Using the same blood draw, the study looked at two additional independent replicas of 1 million unique cDNA reads for two donors, one aged 18 to 30 and the other aged 80 or older. What the research found in general, with its limitations: Bulk unsorted PBMC profiling prevented conclusive comparison of naive and antigen-experienced compartments. The CMV infection status of donors was not known, potentially confounding age-related changes in expanded clonotypes. As age increased, observed TCR beta diversity per million T cells dropped in a roughly linear way, and a significant reduction was already evident by age about 40. The percentage of naive T cells measured by flow cytometry correlated strongly with observed TCR beta diversity. Total diversity estimates from one million sequenced T cells were considered lower bounds and underestimates. Compared with the aged group, the long-lived group had more naive CD4+ T cells, fewer expanded clones and increased TCR diversity, a pattern suggesting age selection.

Systemically healthy Caucasian individuals from Russia, approximately 39 in total and aged roughly 6 to 95 years, were included as donors. Each donor gave ten milliliters of peripheral blood, drawn into EDTA-treated Vacutainer tubes. Ficoll-Paque density-gradient centrifugation was used to isolate PBMCs, with at least 7 million obtained per sample. Total RNA, at least 6 micrograms per sample, was extracted from PBMCs with Trizol reagent. Naive CD45RAhigh/CD27high T cell percentages were measured by flow cytometry on a PBMC aliquot from every donor. Concerning this clonotype itself: The antigen this receptor binds is unknown. Qualities for individual bases were not recorded, and no much larger clone is one base off.

Library creation used 5' RACE. TCRdb records Illumina HiSeq 2500 as the sequencer. A second roughly 6 to 12 cycle PCR used a sample-barcoded 5' primer and a J-beta primer mix. A unique molecular identifier was introduced onto each TCR beta cDNA molecule by a template-switch 5' adaptor carrying 12 random nucleotides. Each sample yielded at least 2.5 million CDR3-containing paired-end reads. First-strand cDNA was synthesized from all RNA with the Mint cDNA synthesis kit, primed by a TRBC-specific oligonucleotide. All cDNA was treated with uracil-DNA glycosylase and then went through a first 18-cycle PCR with the universal primers M1SS and BC2_uni_R. As for the authors' bioinformatics: For normalization, 1 million high-quality reads, each with a distinct molecular identifier, were randomly selected from each sample. Instead of being binned into consensus sequences, reads with shared molecular identifiers were discarded. CDR3 identification, clonotype clustering and error correction used MiTCR with a Q25 quality threshold and the strictest error-elimination algorithm. A nonparametric unseen species model with Euler transformation was used to estimate lower-bound total TCR beta diversity. The raw public reads went through TCRdb reprocessing: fastp at Q25, MiXCR clone calling, in-frame beta chains kept. Records with the same CDR3 protein are collapsed into one entry carrying the most frequent genes and DNA. The V and J calls follow TCRdb's processing rather than the paper's. Present in this sample are approximately 730,000 distinct CDR3 sequences, roughly 45% of which were seen just once. In total, the top ten clones hold less than 25% of the sample.

CDR1 SGHRS and CDR2 YFSETQ were looked up in the germline V gene. Including the terminal cysteine and phenylalanine, the CDR3 comprises 17 residues. Kept here is only the CDR3 DNA, which spans 51 bases and is read in frame from base 1. Specimen: blood. The chain joins TRBV5-1 to TRBJ2-4; 12 bases in between match TRBD1. Matching the DNA end better, TRBJ2-7 makes the J call doubtful. This TCR came from a woman aged 60-70 years in good health. The sequence in DNA is TGCGCCAGCAGCTTCACCTACGGGACAGGGGGCTACTACGAGCAGTACTTC. It specifies CASSFTYGTGGYYEQYF.